The next 24 T cell receptor beta chains were all read from a single sample in a study of blood T cell repertoires in COVID-19. Assay: immunoSEQ multiplex PCR; the TCRdb copy retains only in-frame clones and omits some. The table has about 230,000 clones, more than 80% seen once; the top ten hold 1.3%. Sequenced material: peripheral blood. These receptors all come from a woman in her twenties or thirties with COVID-19, enrolled during active disease.

This clone was seen just once. For the CDR3, the DNA is TGTGCCAGCAGTTCCCCGGGACAGGTATACAATGAGCAGTTCTTC. Residues: CASSSPGQVYNEQFF. The chain recombines TRBV28 with TRBJ2-1; 8 nucleotides align to TRBD1. CDR1 and CDR2 from the germline V gene are MDHEN and SYDVKM. V was pared by 4 bases and J by 4 bases, with 6 bases of the junction left unmatched. The CDR3 loop spans 15 amino acids. The variable domain in full, completed from reference TRBV28 and TRBJ2-1, reads DVKVTQSSRYLVKRTGEKVFLECVQDMDHENMFWYRQDPGLGLRLIYFSYDVKMKEKGDIPEGYSVSREKKERFSLILESASTNQTSMYLCASSSPGQVYNEQFFGPGTRLTVL.

The genes are TRBV5-1 and TRBJ2-2; possibly TRBD1 for D (5 bases). In germline, CDR1 is SGHRS, CDR2 YFSETQ. This CDR3 has 14 residues. With 2 bases removed from V and 1 base from J, the gap between germline ends came to 6 bases. The CDR3 DNA sequence: TGCGCCAGCAGCTTTACAGGGAACACCGGGGAGCTGTTTTTT. Translation: CASSFTGNTGELFF.

The rearrangement links TRBV15 to TRBJ1-6; 8 bases fit TRBD1. Losses at the gene ends were 3 bases for V and 9 bases for J; bases not matched to a gene: 7. Looked up from germline, CDR1 is LNHNV and CDR2 is YYDKDF (reference sequence). The CDR3 has 15 amino acids. The CDR3 nucleotides are TGTGCCACCAGCAGGCCCGGACAGGGCGGTTCACCCCTCCACTTT. Translated, it gives CATSRPGQGGSPLHF.

This chain links TRBV7-3 with TRBJ2-5; 16 positions agree with TRBD2. J gave up 2 bases and V 3 bases, and 3 bases lay outside the gene matches. This CDR3 contains 17 residues. Germline V gene data show CDR1 as SGHTA and CDR2 as FQGTGA. CDR3 sequence (DNA): TGTGCCAGCAGCTTGGGACTAGCGGGGGGGCTACAAGAGACCCAGTACTTC. Protein product: CASSLGLAGGLQETQYF.

This chain connects TRBV7-9 to TRBJ2-2; D gene uncertain. Germline V lookup: CDR1 SEHNR, CDR2 FQNEAQ (reference sequence). This CDR3 has 14 amino acids. Trimming stripped 1 base from V and 2 bases from J, with 5 bases between. The CDR3 here is CASSLVLNTGELFF. The CDR3 region has the DNA TGTGCCAGCAGCTTAGTCCTAAACACCGGGGAGCTGTTTTTT. The full variable domain, its missing parts supplied by reference TRBV7-9 and TRBJ2-2, is DTGVSQNPRHKITKRGQNVTFRCDPISEHNRLYWYRQTLGQGPEFLTYFQNEAQLEKSRLLSDRFSAERPKGSFSTLEIQRTEQGDSAMYLCASSLVLNTGELFFGEGSRLTVL.

The chain combines TRBV2 with TRBJ1-1; D gene unclear. This CDR3 is built from 13 residues. V was shortened by 4 bases and J by 5 bases, with 11 bases between the two germline ends. The germline gives CDR1 SNHLY, CDR2 FYNNEI. CDR3 sequence reads: CASSAGPGTEAFF. The CDR3 DNA follows: TGTGCCAGCAGTGCCGGGCCGGGGACTGAAGCTTTCTTT.

Remarks on this clone: The same CDR3 also results from other DNA sequences found in this sample. The chain couples TRBV27 to TRBJ1-5, with D perhaps TRBD1 (5 bases). Germline CDR1 reads MNHEY; CDR2 reads SMNVEV (reference sequence). The V gene lost 3 bases and the J gene lost 2 bases, with 8 bases spanning the gap. This CDR3 contains 14 residues. The CDR3 loop reads CASSLGGGNQPQHF. CDR3 DNA sequence: TGTGCCAGCAGTTTGGGGGGAGGCAATCAGCCCCAGCATTTT.

The rearrangement joins TRBV7-9 to TRBJ2-5, with a weak D call TRBD2 (5 bases). Germline V gene lookup returns CDR1 SEHNR and CDR2 FQNEAQ (reference sequence). The CDR3 runs 13 residues. V lost 5 bases, J lost 4 bases, and 11 bases lay in between. In DNA form, the CDR3 reads TGTGCCAGCAGCGCCAGCGGTAGAGAGACCCAGTACTTC. The encoded protein is CASSASGRETQYF.

The chain uses TRBV2 and TRBJ1-2; tentatively, D is TRBD1 (5 bases). The CDR3 length is 14 residues. CDR1 SNHLY and CDR2 FYNNEI come from the germline V gene. V lost 1 base and J lost 6, with 12 bases in between. CDR3 residues: CASSEGGARDGYTF. In DNA, the CDR3 is TGTGCCAGCAGTGAAGGGGGCGCCCGGGATGGCTACACCTTC.

V and J are TRBV19 and TRBJ2-1; 10 nucleotides match TRBD1. V shed 5 bases and J 7 bases; nucleotides not matched to a gene: 5. CDR1 is LNHDA and CDR2 is SQIVND in the germline V gene (reference sequence). This CDR3 is built from 14 residues. The CDR3 is CASSLGQGFNEQFF. The DNA for the CDR3 is TGTGCCAGTAGTCTGGGACAGGGGTTTAATGAGCAGTTCTTC.

The J gene is TRBJ2-7, the V gene TRBV6-5; the match to TRBD1 covers 8 bases. This CDR3 region has 14 residues. Trimming took 0 bases from V and 6 from J; bases not matched to a gene: 4. The germline V gene has CDR1 MNHEY and CDR2 SVGAGI. CDR3 amino acids: CASSYSLQGGEQYF. CDR3 DNA: TGTGCCAGCAGTTACTCCCTACAGGGGGGCGAGCAGTACTTC.

The chain combines TRBV7-9 with TRBJ2-7; TRBD1 aligns across 8 bases. Germline V gene sequence: CDR1 SEHNR, CDR2 FQNEAQ (reference sequence). The CDR3 has 16 amino acids. With V trimmed by 6 bases and J by 5 bases, 15 bases remained unmatched. CDR3 in DNA: TGTGCCAGCAGTTCGCGGGTAGACAGGGGAACCCACGAGCAGTACTTC. Its translation is CASSSRVDRGTHEQYF.

The chain has TRBV4-3 and TRBJ2-1, with TRBD1 identical over 7 bases. V lost 0 bases and J lost 8; bases outside the gene matches: 13. The CDR3 runs 17 residues. Per germline, CDR1 LGHNA and CDR2 YSLEER. The CDR3 coding sequence is TGCGCCAGCAGCCAAGATAAGATCAGGGGGACCGCGGATGAGCAGTTCTTC. Its protein product is CASSQDKIRGTADEQFF.

The chain recombines TRBV12-3 or TRBV12-4 with TRBJ2-4, with D possibly matching TRBD2 (5 bases). The CDR3 covers 13 residues. V lost 6 bases and J lost 6, with 12 bases in between. The DNA for the CDR3 is TGTGCCAGCAGCGAGGGTCGGCGAAACATTCAGTACTTC. It specifies CASSEGRRNIQYF.

The genes are TRBV14 and TRBJ1-3; unclear D gene. Germline values: CDR1 SGHDN, CDR2 FVKESK. The V end was cut by 4 bases, the J end by 0 bases, with 16 bases between. The CDR3 sequence is 17 residues long. For the CDR3, the DNA is TGTGCCAGCAGCCGAGAATTTTTCCTGAGCTCTGGAAACACCATATATTTT. This translates into CASSREFFLSSGNTIYF.

The chain links TRBV7-2 to TRBJ1-1; 8 positions match TRBD1. This CDR3 spans 14 amino acids. The trim removed 7 bases at V and 3 bases at J, leaving 7 bases unmatched. Germline V gene data show CDR1 as SGHTA and CDR2 as FQGNSA. CDR3 sequence reads: CASTTGGSYTEAFF. The CDR3 nucleotides are TGTGCCAGCACCACAGGGGGTTCGTACACTGAAGCTTTCTTT. Complete variable domain (other parts from reference TRBV7-2 and TRBJ1-1): GAGVSQSPSNKVTEKGKDVELRCDPISGHTALYWYRQSLGQGLEFLIYFQGNSAPDKSGLPSDRFSAERTGGSVSTLTIQRTQQEDSAVYLCASTTGGSYTEAFFGQGTRLTVV.

The rearrangement links TRBV4-3 to TRBJ1-3; TRBD1 might be the D (6 bases). The CDR3 consists of 16 residues. Germline V gene lookup returns CDR1 LGHNA and CDR2 YSLEER. Deletions cut 2 bases from V and 0 bases from J, with 11 bases between. The CDR3 here is CASSQLTGNSGNTIYF. Written as DNA, the CDR3 is TGCGCCAGCAGCCAATTAACAGGGAACTCTGGAAACACCATATATTTT.

This chain uses TRBV24-1 with TRBJ2-5; TRBD2 aligns across 10 bases. The germline gives CDR1 KGHDR, CDR2 SFDVKD. The trim removed 5 bases at V and 4 bases at J, leaving 3 bases unmatched. CDR3 size: 14 residues. CDR3 coding DNA: TGTGCCACCAGTGTAGCGGGGGGCGGAGAGACCCAGTACTTC. It translates to CATSVAGGGETQYF.

This rearrangement joins TRBV27 to TRBJ1-5; D is unclear. Between the trimmed V and J ends, which lost 5 bases and 1 base, there was a span of 6 bases. CDR1 is MNHEY, CDR2 SMNVEV, per germline (reference sequence). There are 13 residues in the CDR3. In DNA, the CDR3 is TGTGCCAGCAGTGGACTCAGCAATCAGCCCCAGCATTTT. Translating gives CASSGLSNQPQHF.

This chain connects TRBV5-8 to TRBJ2-5; a possible D gene is TRBD2 (5 bases). The CDR3 contains 14 residues. Trimming removed 4 bases at V and 5 bases at J, with 15 bases between. In germline, CDR1 is SGHTS, CDR2 YDEGEE. This CDR3 is CASSSGGRVETQYF. The CDR3 DNA sequence: TGTGCCAGCAGCAGCGGAGGCAGAGTGGAGACCCAGTACTTC.

In its sample, this clone was seen once. V usage is TRBV20-1 and J usage is TRBJ2-1; 11 nucleotides align to TRBD2. The CDR3 loop spans 15 amino acids. J lost 3 bases, V lost 3 bases, and 4 bases had no gene match. Germline CDR1 DFQATT, CDR2 SNEGSKA (reference sequence). In DNA, the CDR3 is TGCAGTGCTAGTTCTCTAGCGGGGGGCTACAATGAGCAGTTCTTC. Encoded protein: CSASSLAGGYNEQFF.

The chain links TRBV2 to TRBJ2-5, with TRBD2 matching 7 bases. Trimming cost V 4 bases and J 3 bases; bases outside gene matches: 2. Germline V CDR1 and CDR2: SNHLY, FYNNEI. CDR3 length: 13 residues. The CDR3 nucleotides read TGTGCCAGCAGTGGGGAGGGAAAAGAGACCCAGTACTTC. Protein: CASSGEGKETQYF.

The rearrangement uses TRBV18 and TRBJ2-5; a weak D match, TRBD2 (5 bases). CDR3 size: 14 residues. The germline CDR1 and CDR2 sequences are KGHSH and LQKENI. Trimming shortened V by 0 bases and J by 2 bases, and 7 bases separated the two germline ends. The CDR3 bases are TGTGCCAGCTCACCACCTTCGGGGCAAGAGACCCAGTACTTC. This codes for CASSPPSGQETQYF.

This chain links TRBV28 with TRBJ2-5; D possibly corresponds to TRBD1 (5 bases). In germline, CDR1 is MDHEN, CDR2 SYDVKM. V was shortened by 5 bases and J by 2 bases, with 9 bases between the two germline ends. This CDR3 region has 13 residues. Here the CDR3 reads CASSPTVQETQYF. The CDR3 DNA is TGTGCCAGCAGTCCGACAGTTCAAGAGACCCAGTACTTC. Variable domain in full (rest from reference TRBV28 and TRBJ2-5): DVKVTQSSRYLVKRTGEKVFLECVQDMDHENMFWYRQDPGLGLRLIYFSYDVKMKEKGDIPEGYSVSREKKERFSLILESASTNQTSMYLCASSPTVQETQYFGPGTRLLVL.